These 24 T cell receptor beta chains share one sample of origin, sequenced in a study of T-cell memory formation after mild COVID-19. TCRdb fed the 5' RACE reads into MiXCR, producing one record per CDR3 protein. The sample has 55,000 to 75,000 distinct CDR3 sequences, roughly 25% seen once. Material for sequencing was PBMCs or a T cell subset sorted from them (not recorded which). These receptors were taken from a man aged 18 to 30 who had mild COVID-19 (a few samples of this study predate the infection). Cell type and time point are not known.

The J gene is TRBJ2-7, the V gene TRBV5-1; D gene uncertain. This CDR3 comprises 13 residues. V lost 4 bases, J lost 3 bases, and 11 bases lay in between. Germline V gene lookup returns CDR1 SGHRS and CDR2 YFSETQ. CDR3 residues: CASSPDGYYEQYF. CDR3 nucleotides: TGCGCCAGCAGCCCCGATGGCTACTACGAGCAGTACTTC.

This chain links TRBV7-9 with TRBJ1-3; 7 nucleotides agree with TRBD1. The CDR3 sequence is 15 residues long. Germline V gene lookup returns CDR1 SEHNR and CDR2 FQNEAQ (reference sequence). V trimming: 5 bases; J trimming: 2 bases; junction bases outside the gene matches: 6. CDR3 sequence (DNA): TGTGCCAGCAGCATCCTGACAGGGACTGGAAACACCATATATTTT. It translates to CASSILTGTGNTIYF. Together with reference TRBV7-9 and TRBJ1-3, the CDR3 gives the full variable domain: DTGVSQNPRHKITKRGQNVTFRCDPISEHNRLYWYRQTLGQGPEFLTYFQNEAQLEKSRLLSDRFSAERPKGSFSTLEIQRTEQGDSAMYLCASSILTGTGNTIYFGEGSWLTVV.

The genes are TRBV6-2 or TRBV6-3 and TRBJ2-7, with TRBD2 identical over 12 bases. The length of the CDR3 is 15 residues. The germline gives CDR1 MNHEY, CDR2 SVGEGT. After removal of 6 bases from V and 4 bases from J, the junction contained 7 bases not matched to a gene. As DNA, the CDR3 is TGTGCCAGCAGACGGACTAGCGGGGAATCATACGAGCAGTACGTC. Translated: CASRRTSGESYEQYV.

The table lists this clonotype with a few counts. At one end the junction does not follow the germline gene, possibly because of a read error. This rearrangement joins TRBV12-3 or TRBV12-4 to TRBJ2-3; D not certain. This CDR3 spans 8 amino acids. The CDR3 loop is CASSPTDF. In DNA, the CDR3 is TGTGCCAGCAGTCCCACGGATTTT.

This chain's CDR3 is CASSSYPKEGEETQYF. The CDR3 nucleotides are TGTGCCAGCAGCTCCTACCCCAAGGAAGGAGAAGAGACCCAGTACTTC. J is TRBJ2-5 and V is TRBV7-7; no clear D. The V end was cut by 4 bases, the J end by 3 bases, with 18 bases between. Germline lookup yields CDR1 SSHAT and CDR2 FNYEAQ (reference sequence). CDR3 length: 16 amino acids.

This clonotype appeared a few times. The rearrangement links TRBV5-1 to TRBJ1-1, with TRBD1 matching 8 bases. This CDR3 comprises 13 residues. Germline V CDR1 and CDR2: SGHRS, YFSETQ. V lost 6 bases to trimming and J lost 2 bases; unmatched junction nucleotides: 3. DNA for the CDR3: TGCGCCAGCATCGACAGGGGAAACACTGAAGCTTTCTTT. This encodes CASIDRGNTEAFF.

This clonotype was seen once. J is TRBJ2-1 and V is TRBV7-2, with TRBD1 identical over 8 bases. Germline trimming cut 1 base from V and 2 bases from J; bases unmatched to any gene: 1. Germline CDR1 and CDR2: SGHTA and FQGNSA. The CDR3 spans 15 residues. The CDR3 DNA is TGTGCCAGCAGCTTAGTACAGGGGGCCTACAATGAGCAGTTCTTC. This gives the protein CASSLVQGAYNEQFF.

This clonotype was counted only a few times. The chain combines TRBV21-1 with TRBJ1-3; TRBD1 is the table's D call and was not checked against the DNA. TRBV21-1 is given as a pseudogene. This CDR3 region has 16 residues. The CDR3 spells CASSTGRGFAGNTIYF. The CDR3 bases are TGTGCCAGCAGCACGGGCCGGGGATTCGCTGGAAACACCATATATTTT.

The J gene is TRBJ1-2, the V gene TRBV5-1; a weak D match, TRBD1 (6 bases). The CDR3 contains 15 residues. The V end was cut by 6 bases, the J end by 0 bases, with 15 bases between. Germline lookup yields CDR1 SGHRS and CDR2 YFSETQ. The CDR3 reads CASKSTGMANYGYTF. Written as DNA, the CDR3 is TGCGCCAGCAAATCTACAGGGATGGCTAACTATGGCTACACCTTC.

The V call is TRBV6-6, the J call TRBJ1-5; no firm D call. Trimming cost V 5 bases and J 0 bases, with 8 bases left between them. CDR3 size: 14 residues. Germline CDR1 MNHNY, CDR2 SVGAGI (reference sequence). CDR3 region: CASSTLSSNQPQHF. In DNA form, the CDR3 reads TGTGCCAGCAGTACCCTTTCTAGCAATCAGCCCCAGCATTTT.

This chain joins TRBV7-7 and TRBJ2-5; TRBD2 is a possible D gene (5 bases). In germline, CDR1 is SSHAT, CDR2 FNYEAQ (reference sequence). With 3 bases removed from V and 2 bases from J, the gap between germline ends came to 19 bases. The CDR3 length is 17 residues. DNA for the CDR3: TGTGCCAGCAGCTTGGCCCCCCCGCCCGGGGTGCAAGAGACCCAGTACTTC. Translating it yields CASSLAPPPGVQETQYF.

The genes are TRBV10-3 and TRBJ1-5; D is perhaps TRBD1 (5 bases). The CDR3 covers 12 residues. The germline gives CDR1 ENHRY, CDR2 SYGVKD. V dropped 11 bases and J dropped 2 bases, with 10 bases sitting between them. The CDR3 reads CAAGQGNQPQHF. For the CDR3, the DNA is TGTGCCGCGGGGCAGGGCAATCAGCCCCAGCATTTT.

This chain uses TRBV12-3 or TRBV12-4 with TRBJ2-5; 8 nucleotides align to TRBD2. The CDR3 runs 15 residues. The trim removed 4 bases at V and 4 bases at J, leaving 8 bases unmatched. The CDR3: CASSSGTRIVETQYF. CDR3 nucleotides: TGTGCCAGCAGTTCCGGGACTAGGATAGTAGAGACCCAGTACTTC.

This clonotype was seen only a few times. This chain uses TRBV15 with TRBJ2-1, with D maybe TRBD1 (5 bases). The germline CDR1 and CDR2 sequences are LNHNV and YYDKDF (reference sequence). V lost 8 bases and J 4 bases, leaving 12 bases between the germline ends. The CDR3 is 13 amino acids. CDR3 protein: CATAQGNYNEQFF. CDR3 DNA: TGTGCCACCGCGCAGGGAAATTACAATGAGCAGTTCTTC. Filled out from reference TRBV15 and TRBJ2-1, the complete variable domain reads DAMVIQNPRYQVTQFGKPVTLSCSQTLNHNVMYWYQQKSSQAPKLLFHYYDKDFNNEADTPDNFQSRRPNTSFCFLDIRSPGLGDTAMYLCATAQGNYNEQFFGPGTRLTVL.

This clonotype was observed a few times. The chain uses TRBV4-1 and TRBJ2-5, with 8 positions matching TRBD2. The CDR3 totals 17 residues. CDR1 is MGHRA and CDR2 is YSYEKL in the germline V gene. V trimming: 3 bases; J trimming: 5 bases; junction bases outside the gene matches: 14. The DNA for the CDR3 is TGCGCCAGCAGCCAGGCCCCCGGGACTAGGAGGCTGGAGACCCAGTACTTC. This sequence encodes CASSQAPGTRRLETQYF.

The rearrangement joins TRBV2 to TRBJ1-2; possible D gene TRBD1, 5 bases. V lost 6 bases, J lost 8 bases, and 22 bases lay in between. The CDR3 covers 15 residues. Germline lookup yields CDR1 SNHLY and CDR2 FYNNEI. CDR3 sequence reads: CASRPRGLAGKGYTF. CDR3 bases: TGTGCCAGCAGGCCTCGGGGCCTGGCTGGTAAGGGCTACACCTTC. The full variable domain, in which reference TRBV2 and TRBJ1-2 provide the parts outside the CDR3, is EPEVTQTPSHQVTQMGQEVILRCVPISNHLYFYWYRQILGQKVEFLVSFYNNEISEKSEIFDDQFSVERPDGSNFTLKIRSTKLEDSAMYFCASRPRGLAGKGYTFGSGTRLTVV.

As DNA, the CDR3 is TGCAGCGTTGCAAGTCTATGGCAGTATTTT. Translated, it gives CSVASLWQYF. V and J are TRBV29-1 and TRBJ2-3; D call uncertain. The germline V and J ends were trimmed by 4 bases and 11 bases, with 10 bases remaining between them. The CDR3 covers 10 residues. Germline V gene sequence: CDR1 SQVTM, CDR2 ANQGSEA.

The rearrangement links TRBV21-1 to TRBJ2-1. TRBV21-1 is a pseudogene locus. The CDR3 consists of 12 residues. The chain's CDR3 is CASSLRRDEQFF. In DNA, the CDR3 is TGTGCCAGCAGCTTGAGGCGAGATGAGCAGTTCTTC.

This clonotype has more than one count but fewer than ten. CDR3 nucleotide sequence: TGTGCCAGCAGCTCTTCGACACGTAACACTGAAGCTTTCTTT. It is translated as CASSSSTRNTEAFF. The gene calls are TRBV7-3 and TRBJ1-1; D is ambiguous. Trimming took off 4 bases at V and 2 bases at J, with 11 bases between the two ends. The CDR3 length is 14 residues. Germline lookup yields CDR1 SGHTA and CDR2 FQGTGA. Variable domain in full (rest from reference TRBV7-3 and TRBJ1-1): GAGVSQTPSNKVTEKGKYVELRCDPISGHTALYWYRQSLGQGPEFLIYFQGTGAADDSGLPNDRFFAVRPEGSVSTLKIQRTERGDSAVYLCASSSSTRNTEAFFGQGTRLTVV.

The CDR3 reads CASSVAGFGTDTQYF. Here the CDR3 DNA reads TGTGCCAGCAGCGTAGCAGGATTTGGGACAGATACGCAGTATTTT. The rearrangement links TRBV9 to TRBJ2-3; no clear D gene. V gave up 0 bases and J gave up 3 bases, with 11 bases separating them. CDR3 length: 15 amino acids. Per germline, CDR1 SGDLS and CDR2 YYNGEE.

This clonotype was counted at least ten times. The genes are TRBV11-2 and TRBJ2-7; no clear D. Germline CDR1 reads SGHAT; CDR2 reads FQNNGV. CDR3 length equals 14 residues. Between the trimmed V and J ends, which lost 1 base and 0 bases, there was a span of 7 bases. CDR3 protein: CASSLAANSYEQYV. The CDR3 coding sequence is TGTGCCAGCAGCTTAGCTGCTAACTCCTACGAGCAGTACGTC.

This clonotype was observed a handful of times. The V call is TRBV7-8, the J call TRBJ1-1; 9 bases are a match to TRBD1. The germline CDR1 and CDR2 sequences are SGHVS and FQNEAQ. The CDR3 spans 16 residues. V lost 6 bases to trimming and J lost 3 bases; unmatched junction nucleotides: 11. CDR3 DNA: TGTGCCAGCAGGGCCGGGACAGGGACCAGGGACACTGAAGCTTTCTTT. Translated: CASRAGTGTRDTEAFF.

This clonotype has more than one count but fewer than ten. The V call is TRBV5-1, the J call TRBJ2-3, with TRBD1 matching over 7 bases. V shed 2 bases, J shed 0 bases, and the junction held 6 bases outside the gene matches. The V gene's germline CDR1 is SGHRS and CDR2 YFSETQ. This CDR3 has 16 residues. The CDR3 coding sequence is TGCGCCAGCAGCTTAAAGTGGACAGGCAGCACAGATACGCAGTATTTT. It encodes CASSLKWTGSTDTQYF. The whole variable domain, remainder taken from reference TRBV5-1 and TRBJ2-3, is KAGVTQTPRYLIKTRGQQVTLSCSPISGHRSVSWYQQTPGQGLQFLFEYFSETQRNKGNFPGRFSGRQFSNSRSEMNVSTLELGDSALYLCASSLKWTGSTDTQYFGPGTRLTVL.

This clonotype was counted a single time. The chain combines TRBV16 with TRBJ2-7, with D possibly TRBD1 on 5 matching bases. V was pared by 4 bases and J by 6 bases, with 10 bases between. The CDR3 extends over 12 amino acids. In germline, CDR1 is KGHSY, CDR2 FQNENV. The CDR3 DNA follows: TGTGCCAGCAGCCGAACAGGCGCCGAGCAGTACTTC. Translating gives CASSRTGAEQYF.